These T cell receptor beta chains were read from a single sample in a study of response to subunit inactivated influenza vaccine. Via MiXCR, TCRdb re-called the RT-PCR reads, giving one row per CDR3 protein. The table lists a few hundred thousand distinct CDR3 sequences, roughly an eighth of them singletons. The source was non-naive T cells sorted from PBMCs, collected 14 to 15 days before vaccination. These receptors all come from a man between 50 and 59 years old who received an inactivated influenza vaccine. CDR3s include the opening cysteine and the closing phenylalanine or tryptophan.

v_gene: TRBV4-3
CDR3aa: CASSQGRGFFYGYTF

v_gene: TRBV9
CDR3aa: CASSSGGLRFDTQYF

v_gene: TRBV6-5
CDR3aa: CASSLFSTGEAGELFF

v_gene: TRBV5-1
CDR3aa: CASSIGLSEYF

v_gene: TRBV6-2/TRBV6-3
CDR3aa: CASSYSISRGQFF

v_gene: TRBV11-2
CDR3aa: CASSSRTSGNTIYF

v_gene: TRBV3-1
CDR3aa: CASGLGFSGTDTQYF

v_gene: TRBV10-3
CDR3aa: CAISAAVGETQYF

v_gene: TRBV24-1
CDR3aa: CATSVTSPTGELFF

v_gene: TRBV15
CDR3aa: CATSRDRDVRANVLTF

v_gene: TRBV7-2
CDR3aa: CASSLSQAYEQYF

v_gene: TRBV6-1
CDR3aa: CASSIWDTSEQFF

v_gene: TRBV5-5
CDR3aa: CASSLRDTYYEQYF

v_gene: TRBV5-6
CDR3aa: CASSLVFRNTGTGPEQYF

v_gene: TRBV19
CDR3aa: CASSILQGAGANVLTF

v_gene: TRBV7-6
CDR3aa: CASSTRQGGDTQYF

v_gene: TRBV11-2
CDR3aa: CASSLRVASGRAENIQYF

v_gene: TRBV20-1
CDR3aa: CSAGTSGAPGTQYF